This T cell receptor beta chain was recovered during a study of blood T cell repertoires in COVID-19. Overall study context: The United States, Italy and Spain were the sources of the acute and convalescent COVID-19 samples. T cells, B-cell-depleted T cells, or PBMCs provided the cDNA or gDNA that served as material.

The V gene's germline CDR1 is LGHNT and CDR2 FRNRAP. The CDR3 contains 16 residues. V lost 5 bases to trimming and J lost 4 bases; unmatched junction nucleotides: 8. In the authors' methods: From reference gene primer amplification, estimates of nucleated cell counts were derived. Measured with immunoSEQ multiplex PCR; TCRdb has only the in-frame clones, and not every one. The DNA gave D and trimming, while V, J and clone size come from that table. Here the sample spans about 250,000 clones, approximately 80% being singletons. The V call is TRBV12-5, the J call TRBJ2-3; 11 bases map to TRBD2. The TCR was taken from a man aged 40-50 years with acute or convalescent COVID-19. Sequences were obtained from peripheral blood. CDR3 sequence: CASGRTSGSGADTQYF. The CDR3 nucleotides read TGTGCTAGTGGTCGAACTAGCGGGAGTGGGGCAGATACGCAGTATTTT. The complete variable domain, with remaining parts taken from reference TRBV12-5 and TRBJ2-3, reads DARVTQTPRHKVTEMGQEVTMRCQPILGHNTVFWYRQTMMQGLELLAYFRNRAPLDDSGMPKDRFSAEMPDATLATLKIQPSEPRDSAVYFCASGRTSGSGADTQYFGPGTRLTVL.